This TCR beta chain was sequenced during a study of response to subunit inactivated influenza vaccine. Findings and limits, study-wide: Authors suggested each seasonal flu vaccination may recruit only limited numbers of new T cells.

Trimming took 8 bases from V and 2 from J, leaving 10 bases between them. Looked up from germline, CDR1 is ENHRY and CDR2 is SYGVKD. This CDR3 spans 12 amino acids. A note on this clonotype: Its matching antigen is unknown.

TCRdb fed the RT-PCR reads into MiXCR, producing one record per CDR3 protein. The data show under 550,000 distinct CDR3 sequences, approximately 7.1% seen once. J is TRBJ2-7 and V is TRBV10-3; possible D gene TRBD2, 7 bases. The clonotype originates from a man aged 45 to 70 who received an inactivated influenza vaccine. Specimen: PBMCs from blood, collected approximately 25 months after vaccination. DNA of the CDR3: TGTGCCATCCGGGGGGCCACCTACGAGCAGTACTTC. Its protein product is CAIRGATYEQYF.